This T cell receptor (beta chain) came from a study of identical twins. This CDR3 has 16 amino acids. With V trimmed by 5 bases and J by 0 bases, 7 bases remained unmatched. Per the germline V gene, CDR1 is SGHVS and CDR2 is FQNEAQ. From the 5' RACE reads, TCRdb called clonotypes with MiXCR, one entry per CDR3 protein. The sample lists some 900,000 distinct CDR3 sequences; approximately 13% were seen once. This sample also appeared in a second study, on yellow fever vaccine responses in identical twins.

The J gene is TRBJ2-3, the V gene TRBV7-8; 8 bases are shared with TRBD2. This clonotype was sampled from a young woman in good health. The sequenced sample was PBMCs. The CDR3, as DNA: TGTGCCAGCAGCGCCCTACTAGCGGTTAGCACAGATACGCAGTATTTT. This encodes CASSALLAVSTDTQYF.